Sequencing of this T cell receptor (beta chain) was carried out in a study of blood T cell repertoires in COVID-19. For the study at large: PBMCs, B-cell-depleted T cells, or T cells were the source of the cDNA or gDNA that made up the material.

The protocol was immunoSEQ multiplex PCR, while the TCRdb copy is restricted to in-frame clones and leaves out a portion. This repertoire shows a few hundred thousand clones, roughly 80% found once; its top ten account for around 3.5%. From germline, CDR1 is LNHNV and CDR2 YYDKDF (reference sequence). This CDR3 comprises 15 residues. Germline trimming cut 2 bases from V and 2 bases from J; bases unmatched to any gene: 6. The sample comprised peripheral blood. The J gene is TRBJ2-7, the V gene TRBV15, with 7 bases identical to TRBD2. The source is a woman between 18 and 29 years old with acute or convalescent COVID-19. CDR3 loop: CATSRTSSGPYEQYF. The CDR3 nucleotides read TGTGCCACCAGCAGAACCTCTAGCGGTCCCTACGAGCAGTACTTC.